These 8 T cell receptor beta chains originate from one sample sequenced in a study of cytomegalovirus exposure and HLA in healthy donors. PCR employed 60 Vbeta and 13 Jbeta primers. Libraries were prepared by immunoSEQ multiplex PCR; TCRdb keeps only in-frame clonotypes and omits some of them. The profile shows about 190,000 clones, 84% of them singletons. The sample taken for sequencing was PBMCs. Receptors were obtained from a woman aged 45-59 years in good health and CMV-seropositive.

Comment on this clone: This CDR3 is also generated by other DNA sequences in the sample. The chain recombines TRBV28 with TRBJ1-5; TRBD1 aligns across 7 bases. The V segment lost 5 bases and the J segment 1 base; nucleotides outside the gene matches: 2. This CDR3 is built from 14 residues. The germline V gene encodes CDR1 MDHEN and CDR2 SYDVKM. This chain's CDR3 is CASSQGGSNQPQHF. CDR3 coding DNA: TGTGCCAGCAGTCAGGGGGGAAGCAATCAGCCCCAGCATTTT.

V and J are TRBV6-5 and TRBJ1-2; D perhaps matches TRBD1 (6 bases). V dropped 2 bases and J dropped 3 bases, with 13 bases sitting between them. Germline V gene lookup returns CDR1 MNHEY and CDR2 SVGAGI. The CDR3 is 15 amino acids. CDR3: CASSYLGQTYYGYTF. The DNA of the CDR3 is TGTGCCAGCAGTTACCTAGGACAGACCTACTATGGCTACACCTTC.

The J gene is TRBJ2-3, the V gene TRBV14; TRBD2 might be the D (5 bases). Trimming removed 0 bases from V and 4 bases from J, with 11 bases in between. Germline values: CDR1 SGHDN, CDR2 FVKESK. The CDR3 is 15 amino acids. CDR3 protein: CASSQDWLAPDTQYF. As DNA, the CDR3 is TGTGCCAGCAGCCAAGATTGGCTAGCCCCAGATACGCAGTATTTT.

The chain couples TRBV28 to TRBJ1-2; 10 bases line up with TRBD1. This CDR3 spans 18 amino acids. The V and J ends lost 7 bases and 0 bases, in that order; junction bases with no gene match: 14. CDR1 is MDHEN and CDR2 is SYDVKM in the germline V gene. The CDR3 sequence: CASTELRQGALSNYGYTF. Written as DNA, the CDR3 is TGTGCCAGCACCGAATTAAGACAGGGGGCCCTGTCTAACTATGGCTACACCTTC.

The V call is TRBV5-1, the J call TRBJ2-7, with 8 bases fitting TRBD2. CDR3 size: 14 residues. V shed 4 bases and J 2 bases; nucleotides not matched to a gene: 5. Looked up from germline, CDR1 is SGHRS and CDR2 is YFSETQ. CDR3 bases: TGCGCCAGCAGCAGTAGCGGGGCACCCTACGAGCAGTACTTC. It translates to CASSSSGAPYEQYF.

This clone was counted a few times. DNA for the CDR3: TGTGCCAGCAGTTTGGGTGGTGGACGGGACAGGTACCAAGAGACCCAGTACTTC. Amino acids: CASSLGGGRDRYQETQYF. The chain couples TRBV27 to TRBJ2-5; 8 positions match TRBD1. Trimming at V came to 3 bases and at J to 0 bases, leaving 12 bases not matched to a gene. Per the germline V gene, CDR1 is MNHEY and CDR2 is SMNVEV (reference sequence). This CDR3 region has 18 residues.

This chain connects TRBV11-3 to TRBJ2-7, with TRBD2 matching 9 bases. From germline, CDR1 is SGHNT and CDR2 YENEEA. V shed 3 bases and J 6 bases; nucleotides not matched to a gene: 6. This CDR3 is 14 amino acids long. The CDR3 spells CASSFGAGGSEQYF. The DNA for the CDR3 is TGTGCCAGCAGCTTCGGAGCGGGGGGCTCCGAGCAGTACTTC. Based on the CDR3 plus reference TRBV11-3 and TRBJ2-7, the full variable domain is EAGVVQSPRYKIIEKKQPVAFWCNPISGHNTLYWYLQNLGQGPELLIRYENEEAVDDSQLPKDRFSAERLKGVDSTLKIQPAELGDSAVYLCASSFGAGGSEQYFGPGTRLTVT.

The chain recombines TRBV5-6 with TRBJ1-1; D is possibly TRBD1 (5 bases). The CDR3 extends over 15 amino acids. Germline V CDR1 and CDR2: SGHDT, YYEEEE. V lost 5 bases to trimming and J lost 1 base, with 15 bases between them. The CDR3 region is CASRLDRQPNTEAFF. DNA of the CDR3: TGTGCCAGCAGACTCGACAGACAGCCGAACACTGAAGCTTTCTTT.